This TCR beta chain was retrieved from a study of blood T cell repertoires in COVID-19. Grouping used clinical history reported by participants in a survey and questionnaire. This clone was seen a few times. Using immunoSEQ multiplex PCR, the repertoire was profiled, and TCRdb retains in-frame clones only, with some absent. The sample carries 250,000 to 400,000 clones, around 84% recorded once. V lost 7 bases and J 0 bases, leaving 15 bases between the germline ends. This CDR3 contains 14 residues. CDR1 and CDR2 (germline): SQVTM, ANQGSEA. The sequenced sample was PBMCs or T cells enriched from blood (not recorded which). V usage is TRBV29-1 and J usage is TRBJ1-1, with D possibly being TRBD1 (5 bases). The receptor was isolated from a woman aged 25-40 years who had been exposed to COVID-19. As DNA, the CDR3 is TGCAGCGCCCAAGACAGTCACATGAACACTGAAGCTTTCTTT. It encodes CSAQDSHMNTEAFF. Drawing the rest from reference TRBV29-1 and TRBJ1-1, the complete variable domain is SAVISQKPSRDICQRGTSLTIQCQVDSQVTMMFWYRQQPGQSLTLIATANQGSEATYESGFVIDKFPISRPNLTFSTLTVSNMSPEDSSIYLCSAQDSHMNTEAFFGQGTRLTVV.